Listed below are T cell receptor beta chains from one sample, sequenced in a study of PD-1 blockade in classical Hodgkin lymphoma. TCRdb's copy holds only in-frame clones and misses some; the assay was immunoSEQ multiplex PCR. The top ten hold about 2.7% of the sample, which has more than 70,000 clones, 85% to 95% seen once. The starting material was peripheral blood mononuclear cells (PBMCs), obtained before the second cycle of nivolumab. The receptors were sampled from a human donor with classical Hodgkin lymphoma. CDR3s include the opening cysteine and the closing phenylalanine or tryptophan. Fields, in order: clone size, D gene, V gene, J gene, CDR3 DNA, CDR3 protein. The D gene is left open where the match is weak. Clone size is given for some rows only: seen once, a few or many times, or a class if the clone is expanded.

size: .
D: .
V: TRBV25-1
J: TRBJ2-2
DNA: TGTGCCAGCAGCCCTATTTCACTGAACACCGGGGAGCTGTTTTTT
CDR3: CASSPISLNTGELFF

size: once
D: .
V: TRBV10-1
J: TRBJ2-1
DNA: TGCGCCAGCAGTGGAGGGGCTAGCATTCCCTACAATGAGCAGTTCTTC
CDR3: CASSGGASIPYNEQFF

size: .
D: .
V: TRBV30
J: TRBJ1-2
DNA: TGTGCCGGTCAGCGGGTTTCTTCTAACTATGGCTACACCTTC
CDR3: CAGQRVSSNYGYTF

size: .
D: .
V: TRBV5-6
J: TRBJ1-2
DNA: TGTGCCAGCAGTAATCCCACAGTGGACTATGGCTACACCTTC
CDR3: CASSNPTVDYGYTF

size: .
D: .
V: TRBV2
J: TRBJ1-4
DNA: TGTGCCAGCGTTCAGATGGAGGGACTTAATGAAAAACTGTTTTTT
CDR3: CASVQMEGLNEKLFF

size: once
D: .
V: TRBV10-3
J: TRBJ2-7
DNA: TGTGCCATCAGTGGAAACAGTGGAAACGAGCAGTACTTC
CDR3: CAISGNSGNEQYF

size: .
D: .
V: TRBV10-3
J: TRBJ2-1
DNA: TGTGCCATCAGTGACCGGGGTCAGGGTGAGCAGTTCTTC
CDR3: CAISDRGQGEQFF

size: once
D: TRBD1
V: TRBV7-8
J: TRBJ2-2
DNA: TGTGCCGACACAAAGGGGACAGGGGGCGGCGGGGAGCTGTTTTTT
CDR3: CADTKGTGGGGELFF

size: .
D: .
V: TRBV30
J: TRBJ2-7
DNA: TGTGCCTGGAAAGACTTTAATTACGAGCAGTACTTC
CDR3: CAWKDFNYEQYF

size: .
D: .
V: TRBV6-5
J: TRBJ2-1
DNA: TGTGCCAGCACTGAGAGCAATGAGCAGTTCTTC
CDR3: CASTESNEQFF

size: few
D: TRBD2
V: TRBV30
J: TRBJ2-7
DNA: TGTGCCTCGAAGGGGACTAGCGGGAGCAACGAGCAGTACTTC
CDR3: CASKGTSGSNEQYF

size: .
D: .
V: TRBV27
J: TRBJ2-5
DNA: TGTGCCAGCAGTTTGGGCGGACCGCAAGAGACCCAGTACTTC
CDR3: CASSLGGPQETQYF

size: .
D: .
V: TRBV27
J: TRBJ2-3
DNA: TGTGCCAGCAGTTTATCGGGCACAGATACGCAGTATTTT
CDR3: CASSLSGTDTQYF

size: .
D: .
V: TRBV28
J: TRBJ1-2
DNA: TGTGCCAGCAAACAACAGGGACCGGCCGGCTACACCTTC
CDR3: CASKQQGPAGYTF

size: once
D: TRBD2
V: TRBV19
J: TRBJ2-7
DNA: TGTGCCAGTAGCCTCGGACTAGCCCGCGAGCAGTACTTC
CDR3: CASSLGLAREQYF

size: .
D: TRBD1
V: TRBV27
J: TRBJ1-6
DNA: TGTGCCAGCAGTTTATCGGCGTTGTCATCCCCCAGGGGGCAGGGTTCACCCCTCCACTTT
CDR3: CASSLSALSSPRGQGSPLHF

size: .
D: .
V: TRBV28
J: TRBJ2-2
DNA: TGTGCCAGCACGGCCAATATGGAGCTGTTTTTT
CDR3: CASTANMELFF

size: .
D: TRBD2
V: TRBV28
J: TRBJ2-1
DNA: TGTGCCAGCAGGCTCACCGGGACTAGCAATGAGCAGTTCTTC
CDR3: CASRLTGTSNEQFF

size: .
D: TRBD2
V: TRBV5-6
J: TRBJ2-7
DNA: TGTGCCAGCAGCTTACGGACTAGCGGAAAATCACACGAGCAGTACTTC
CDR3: CASSLRTSGKSHEQYF

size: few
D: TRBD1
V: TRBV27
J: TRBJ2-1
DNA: TGTGCCAGCAGTTCTCACAGGGGAAAGTTCAATGAGCAGTTCTTC
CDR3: CASSSHRGKFNEQFF

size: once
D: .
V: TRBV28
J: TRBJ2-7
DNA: TGTGCCGTAAGGAGGGGTTTAGACTCCTACGAGCAGTACTTC
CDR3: CAVRRGLDSYEQYF

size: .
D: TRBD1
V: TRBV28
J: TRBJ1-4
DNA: TGTGCCAGCAGTCTAACCGGGACAGGGGGTGAAAAACTGTTTTTT
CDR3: CASSLTGTGGEKLFF

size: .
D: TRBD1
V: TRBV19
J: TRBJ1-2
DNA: TGTGCCAGTAGTCGGGCAGGGGGGAACTATGGCTACACCTTC
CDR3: CASSRAGGNYGYTF

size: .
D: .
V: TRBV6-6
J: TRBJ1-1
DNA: TGTGCCAGCAGTTCGGCGAACACTGAAGCTTTCTTT
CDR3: CASSSANTEAFF

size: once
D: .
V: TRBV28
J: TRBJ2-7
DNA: TGTGCCAGCAACCGGACTCCGGCCCACGAGCAGTACTTC
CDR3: CASNRTPAHEQYF

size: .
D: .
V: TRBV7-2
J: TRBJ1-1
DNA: TGTGCCAGCAGCTTAGAGTCGAGTCCATTCGGGGCTTTCTTT
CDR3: CASSLESSPFGAFF

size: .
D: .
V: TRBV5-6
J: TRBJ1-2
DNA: TGTGCCAGCAGCTTGGCCTCTCGCTCAATTCAGGGTGGCTATGGCTACACCTTC
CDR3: CASSLASRSIQGGYGYTF

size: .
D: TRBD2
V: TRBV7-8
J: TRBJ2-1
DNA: TGTGCCAGCAGCTTATTTGTTGGGGAGGGAGATGAGCAGTTCTTC
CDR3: CASSLFVGEGDEQFF

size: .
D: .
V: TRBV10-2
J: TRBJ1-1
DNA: TGCGCCAGCAGTGACCTACCCGAAGCTTTCTTT
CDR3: CASSDLPEAFF

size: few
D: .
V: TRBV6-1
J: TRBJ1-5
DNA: TGTGCCAGCAGGACAGGTTCCAATCAGCCCCAGCATTTT
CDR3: CASRTGSNQPQHF

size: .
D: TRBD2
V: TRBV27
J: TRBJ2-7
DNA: TGTGCCAGCAGTTTATCTACCGCGACAGGACTAGCCCCCTTCCAGGGGCAGTACTTC
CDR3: CASSLSTATGLAPFQGQYF

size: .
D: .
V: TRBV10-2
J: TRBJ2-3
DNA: TGCGCCAGCAGTGAAGGTTGGGCAGATACGCAGTATTTT
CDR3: CASSEGWADTQYF

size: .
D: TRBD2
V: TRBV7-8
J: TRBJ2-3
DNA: TGTGCCAGCAGCTTAGGGGGCAGCGGGAGGTGGGCAGATACGCAGTATTTT
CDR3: CASSLGGSGRWADTQYF

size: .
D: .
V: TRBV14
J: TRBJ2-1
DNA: TGTGCCAGCAGCCATTCGTTCGGCGGGATTATCGGAAATGAGCAGTTCTTC
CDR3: CASSHSFGGIIGNEQFF

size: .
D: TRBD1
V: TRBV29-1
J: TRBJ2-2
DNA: TGCAGCGTTGAAGATCGAGACATACAGGGGACCGGGGAGCTGTTTTTT
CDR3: CSVEDRDIQGTGELFF

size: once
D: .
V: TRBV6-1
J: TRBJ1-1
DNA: TGTGCCGACGAAAGGACAAAAGACTTTGGGGCTTTCTTT
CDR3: CADERTKDFGAFF

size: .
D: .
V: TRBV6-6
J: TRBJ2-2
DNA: TGTGCCAGCCTCAGGGGGGCCGGGGAGCTGTTTTTT
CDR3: CASLRGAGELFF

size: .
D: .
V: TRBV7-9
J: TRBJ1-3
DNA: TGTGCCAGCAGCCCATCGGGCAGGCCGACCATATATTTT
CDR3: CASSPSGRPTIYF

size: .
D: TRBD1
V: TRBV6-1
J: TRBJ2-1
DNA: TGTGCCAGCAGTGAATTGGGGACAGGGGGTTACAATGAGCAGTTCTTC
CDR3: CASSELGTGGYNEQFF

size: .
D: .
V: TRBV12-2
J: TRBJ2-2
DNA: TGTGCAAGTCGCCTCCCCTGCCCCCTCGCCCCTCCTCCCGGCACGAACACCGGGGAGCTGTTTTTT
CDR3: CASRLPCPLAPPPGTNTGELFF

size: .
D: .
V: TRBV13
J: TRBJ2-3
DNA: TGTGCCAGCAGCTTAGGCCGGCGAAGGGCTTCCACAGATACGCAGTATTTT
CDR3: CASSLGRRRASTDTQYF

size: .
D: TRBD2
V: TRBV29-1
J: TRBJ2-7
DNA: TGCAGCGTTGCGCAGGGCGGGGGGAGCTCCTACGAGCAGTACTTC
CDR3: CSVAQGGGSSYEQYF

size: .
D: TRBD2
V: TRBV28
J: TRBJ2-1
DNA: TGTGCCAGCAGTTTGGCAGGGAGGGACAATGAGCAGTTCTTC
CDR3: CASSLAGRDNEQFF

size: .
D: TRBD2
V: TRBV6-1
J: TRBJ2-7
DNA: TGTGCCAGCAGTGAATCCACGGTCGTAGCGGGAGCGAACTACGAGCAGTACTTC
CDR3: CASSESTVVAGANYEQYF

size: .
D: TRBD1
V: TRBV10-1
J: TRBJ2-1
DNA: TGCGCCAGCAGTGTGGACAGGGAAAATGAGCAGTTCTTC
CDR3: CASSVDRENEQFF

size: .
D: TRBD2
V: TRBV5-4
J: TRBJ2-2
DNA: TGTGCCAGCAGACCCGGGCTAGCGGGAGGCCGGGGCACCGGGGAGCTGTTTTTT
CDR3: CASRPGLAGGRGTGELFF

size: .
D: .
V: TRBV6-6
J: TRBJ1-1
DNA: TGTGCCAGCGGAGACAGCACTGAAGCTTTCTTT
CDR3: CASGDSTEAFF

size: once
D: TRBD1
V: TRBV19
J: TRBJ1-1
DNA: TGTGCCAGTAGTATAAGGGCAGGGGGAAGTGGTACTGAAGCTTTCTTT
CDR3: CASSIRAGGSGTEAFF

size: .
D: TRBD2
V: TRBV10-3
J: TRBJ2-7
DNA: TGTGCCATCAGTGAGGGTACTAGCGGTACCTACGAGCAGTACTTC
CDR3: CAISEGTSGTYEQYF

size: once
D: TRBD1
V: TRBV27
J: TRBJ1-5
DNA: TGTGCCAACAGTTTATCCTCACAGGGGGACAATCAGCCCCAGCATTTT
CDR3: CANSLSSQGDNQPQHF

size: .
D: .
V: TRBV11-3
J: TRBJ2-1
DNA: TGTGCCAGCAGCTTGAAGGGAAAGCAGTTCTTC
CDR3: CASSLKGKQFF

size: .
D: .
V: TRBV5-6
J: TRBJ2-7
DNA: TGTGCCAGCAGCTTAGTGGGGCCCTACGAGCAGTACTTC
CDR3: CASSLVGPYEQYF

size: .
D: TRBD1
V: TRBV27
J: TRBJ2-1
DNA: TGTGCCAGCAGTTTATCGTACAGGGGGACGTACAATGAGCAGTTCTTC
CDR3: CASSLSYRGTYNEQFF

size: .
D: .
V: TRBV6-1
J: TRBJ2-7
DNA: TGTGCCAGCAGTGGGGCCAGGTTACCCTTCTACGAGCAGTACTTC
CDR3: CASSGARLPFYEQYF

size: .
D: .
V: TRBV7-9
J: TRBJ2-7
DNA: TGTGCCAGCAGCGGGAGTAAGCAGTACTTC
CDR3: CASSGSKQYF

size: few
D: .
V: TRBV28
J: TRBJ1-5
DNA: TGTGCCAGCAGTTTCGACAGGACTCCCGCATTT
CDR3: CASSFDRTPAF

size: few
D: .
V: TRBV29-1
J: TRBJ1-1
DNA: TGCAGCGTTGAGTTTGCCACTAACACTGAAGCTTTCTTT
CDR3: CSVEFATNTEAFF

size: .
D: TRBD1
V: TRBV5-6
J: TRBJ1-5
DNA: TGTGCCAGCAGCTTGGGGAGGGGGCGGAGGCAGCCCCAGCATTTT
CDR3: CASSLGRGRRQPQHF

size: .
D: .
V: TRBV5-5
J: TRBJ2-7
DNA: TGTGCCAGCAGCCCGGGACCGAGCTCCTACGAGCAGTACTTC
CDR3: CASSPGPSSYEQYF